In its sample, the clone carrying this TCR beta chain was seen a few times. Antigen unknown. TCRdb passed the RT-PCR reads through MiXCR, listing each CDR3 protein once. Counted here are 550,000 to 650,000 distinct CDR3 sequences, about 11% occurring once; the ten biggest clones make up roughly 10%. These data originate in a study of response to subunit inactivated influenza vaccine. Study-level results: There was a suggestion from the authors that each seasonal influenza vaccination recruits few new T cells.

The CDR3 runs 16 residues. Per germline, CDR1 SGHRS and CDR2 YFSETQ. The ends lost 0 bases at V and 7 bases at J; junction bases unmatched: 8. This specimen was PBMCs from blood, taken on the day of vaccination. The V call is TRBV5-1, the J call TRBJ2-4, with TRBD1 identical over 9 bases. The source of this sequence is a man between 45 and 60 years old who received an inactivated influenza vaccine. This CDR3 is CASSLEGQGARNIQYF. As DNA, the CDR3 is TGCGCCAGCAGCTTGGAGGGACAGGGAGCCCGGAACATTCAGTACTTC. Based on the CDR3 plus reference TRBV5-1 and TRBJ2-4, the full variable domain is KAGVTQTPRYLIKTRGQQVTLSCSPISGHRSVSWYQQTPGQGLQFLFEYFSETQRNKGNFPGRFSGRQFSNSRSEMNVSTLELGDSALYLCASSLEGQGARNIQYFGAGTRLSVL.